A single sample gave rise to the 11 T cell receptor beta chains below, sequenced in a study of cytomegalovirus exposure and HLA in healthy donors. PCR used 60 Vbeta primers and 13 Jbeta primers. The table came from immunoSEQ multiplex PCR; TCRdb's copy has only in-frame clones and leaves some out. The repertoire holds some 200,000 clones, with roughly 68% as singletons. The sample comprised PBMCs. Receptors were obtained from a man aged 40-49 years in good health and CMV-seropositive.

CDR3 in DNA: TGTGCCAGCAGGGCGGACTATGGCTACACCTTC. This codes for CASRADYGYTF. This chain connects TRBV6-5 to TRBJ1-2, with unresolved D. This CDR3 region has 11 residues. Germline lookup yields CDR1 MNHEY and CDR2 SVGAGI. The germline V and J ends were trimmed by 6 bases and 3 bases, with 5 bases remaining between them.

The CDR3 coding sequence is TGTGCCAGCACTTTAAGCGGGACAGGGGACACAGATACGCAGTATTTT. Residues: CASTLSGTGDTDTQYF. J is TRBJ2-3 and V is TRBV9; 10 bases match TRBD1. This CDR3 is 16 amino acids long. After removal of 6 bases from V and 2 bases from J, the junction contained 9 bases not matched to a gene. Germline V gene lookup returns CDR1 SGDLS and CDR2 YYNGEE.

The CDR3 bases are TGTGCCAGCAGCTTAGGGCAGGGGAACCCCTACGAGCAGTACTTC. Translated: CASSLGQGNPYEQYF. The chain carries TRBV7-9 and TRBJ2-5, with D tentatively TRBD1 (6 bases). The last part of the DNA fits TRBJ2-7 better; the J call may be wrong. The length of the CDR3 is 15 residues. Per the germline V gene, CDR1 is SEHNR and CDR2 is FQNEAQ (reference sequence).

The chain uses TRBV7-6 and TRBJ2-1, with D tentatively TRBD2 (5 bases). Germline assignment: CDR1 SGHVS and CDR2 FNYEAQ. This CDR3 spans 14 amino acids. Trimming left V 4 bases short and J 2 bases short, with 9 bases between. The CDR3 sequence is CASSSGDTYNEQFF. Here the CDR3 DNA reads TGTGCCAGCAGCTCCGGGGATACCTACAATGAGCAGTTCTTC.

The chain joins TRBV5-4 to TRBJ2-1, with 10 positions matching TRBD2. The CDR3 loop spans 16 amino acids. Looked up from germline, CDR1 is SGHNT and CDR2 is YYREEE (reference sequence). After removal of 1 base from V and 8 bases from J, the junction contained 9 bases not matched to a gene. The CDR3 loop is CASSLKRSGGADEQFF. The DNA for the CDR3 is TGTGCCAGCAGCTTGAAGAGGAGCGGGGGGGCTGATGAGCAGTTCTTC.

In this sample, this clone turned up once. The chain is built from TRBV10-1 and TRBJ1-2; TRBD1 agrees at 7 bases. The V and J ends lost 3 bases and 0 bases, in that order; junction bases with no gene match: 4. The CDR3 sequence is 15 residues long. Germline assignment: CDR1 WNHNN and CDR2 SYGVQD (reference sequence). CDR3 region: CASSEGTAPNYGYTF. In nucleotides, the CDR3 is TGCGCCAGCAGTGAAGGGACAGCGCCTAACTATGGCTACACCTTC.

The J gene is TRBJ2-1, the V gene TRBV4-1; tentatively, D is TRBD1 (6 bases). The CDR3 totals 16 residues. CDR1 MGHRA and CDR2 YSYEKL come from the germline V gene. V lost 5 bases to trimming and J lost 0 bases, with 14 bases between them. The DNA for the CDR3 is TGCGCCAGCAGCACAAACAGGGTCGGCTCCTACAATGAGCAGTTCTTC. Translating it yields CASSTNRVGSYNEQFF.

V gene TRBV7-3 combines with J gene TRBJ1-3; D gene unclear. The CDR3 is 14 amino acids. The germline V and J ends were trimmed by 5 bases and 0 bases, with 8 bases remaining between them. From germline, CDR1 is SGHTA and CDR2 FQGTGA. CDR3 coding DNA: TGTGCCAGCAGCACGAGTAACTCTGGAAACACCATATATTTT. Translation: CASSTSNSGNTIYF.

The CDR3 nucleotides are TGTGCCAGCAGGTATACAGGGGACTATGGCTACACCTTC. It encodes CASRYTGDYGYTF. This chain connects TRBV2 to TRBJ1-2, with 7 bases lining up with TRBD1. CDR1 is SNHLY and CDR2 is FYNNEI in the germline V gene. The CDR3 is 13 amino acids. Losses at the gene ends were 6 bases for V and 3 bases for J; bases not matched to a gene: 4.

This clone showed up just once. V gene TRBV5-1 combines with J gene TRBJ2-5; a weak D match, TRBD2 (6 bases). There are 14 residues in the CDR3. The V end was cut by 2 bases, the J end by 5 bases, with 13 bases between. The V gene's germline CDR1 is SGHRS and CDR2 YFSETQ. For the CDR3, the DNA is TGCGCCAGCAGCTTTGCCGGGACTGCGGAGACCCAGTACTTC. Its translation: CASSFAGTAETQYF.

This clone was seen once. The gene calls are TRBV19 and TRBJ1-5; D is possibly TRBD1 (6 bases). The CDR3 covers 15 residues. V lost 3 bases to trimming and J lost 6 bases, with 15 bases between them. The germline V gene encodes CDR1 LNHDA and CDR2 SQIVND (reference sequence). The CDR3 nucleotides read TGTGCCAGTAGTATTGGGGGAGGGGGAGGTCAGCCCCAGCATTTT. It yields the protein CASSIGGGGGQPQHF.